This passage covers 27 T cell receptor beta chains from one sample sequenced in a study of shared clonotypes between healthy human individuals. Clones were sequenced by immunoSEQ multiplex PCR, and TCRdb holds only the in-frame ones, with some missing. Here the sample spans over a million clones, 95% to 99% being singletons. Material: naive CD4+ T cells sorted from blood. Subset specified: CD45RA+ positively selected. The receptors were sampled from a man aged 25 to 40 in good health.

The chain uses TRBV9 and TRBJ2-2; TRBD2 aligns across 9 bases. Germline values: CDR1 SGDLS, CDR2 YYNGEE. With 5 bases clipped from V and 5 bases from J, the junction kept 4 bases outside the gene matches. The CDR3 loop spans 14 amino acids. In DNA, the CDR3 is TGTGCCAGCAGGGCTAGCGGGATGACCGGGGAGCTGTTTTTT. Translated: CASRASGMTGELFF. The full variable domain, its missing parts supplied by reference TRBV9 and TRBJ2-2, is DSGVTQTPKHLITATGQRVTLRCSPRSGDLSVYWYQQSLDQGLQFLIQYYNGEERAKGNILERFSAQQFPDLHSELNLSSLELGDSALYFCASRASGMTGELFFGEGSRLTVL.

The chain is built from TRBV27 and TRBJ1-2; TRBD1 matches at 12 bases. CDR3 length: 14 amino acids. CDR1 is MNHEY, CDR2 SMNVEV, per germline (reference sequence). Trimming at V came to 6 bases and at J to 4 bases, leaving 3 bases not matched to a gene. The DNA for the CDR3 is TGTGCCAGCAGGGGACAGGGGGCTTTCTATGGCTACACCTTC. This codes for CASRGQGAFYGYTF.

This clone appeared a single time. This sequence joins TRBV6-5 and TRBJ1-4, with no clear D. V gave up 6 bases and J gave up 0 bases, with 11 bases separating them. This CDR3 comprises 15 residues. Germline lookup yields CDR1 MNHEY and CDR2 SVGAGI. Written as DNA, the CDR3 is TGTGCCAGCAGCCCAACAGTCGCAACTAATGAAAAACTGTTTTTT. Amino acids: CASSPTVATNEKLFF.

The V call is TRBV29-1, the J call TRBJ2-5, with 8 bases aligning to TRBD2. J was trimmed by 5 bases and V by 5 bases; bases with no gene match: 25. From germline, CDR1 is SQVTM and CDR2 ANQGSEA. The CDR3 is made up of 19 amino acids. CDR3 protein: CSVSGQRSPPGLVLETQYF. CDR3 in DNA: TGCAGCGTTTCCGGGCAACGGTCGCCTCCGGGACTAGTATTGGAGACCCAGTACTTC.

The chain uses TRBV18 and TRBJ2-3; 10 bases are a match to TRBD2. Looked up from germline, CDR1 is KGHSH and CDR2 is LQKENI. Trimming took 1 base from V and 4 from J; bases not matched to a gene: 2. This CDR3 has 15 amino acids. CDR3: CASSPQGTSADTQYF. The CDR3 DNA sequence: TGTGCCAGCTCACCACAAGGGACTAGCGCAGATACGCAGTATTTT. The full variable domain, rest sourced from reference TRBV18 and TRBJ2-3, is NAGVMQNPRHLVRRRGQEARLRCSPMKGHSHVYWYRQLPEEGLKFMVYLQKENIIDESGMPKERFSAEFPKEGPSILRIQQVVRGDSAAYFCASSPQGTSADTQYFGPGTRLTVL.

CDR3 amino acids: CASSVANEQFF. The DNA of the CDR3 is TGTGCCAGCTCCGTCGCCAATGAGCAGTTCTTC. This chain joins TRBV18 and TRBJ2-1, with D unclear. The germline V and J ends were trimmed by 6 bases and 6 bases, with 6 bases remaining between them. Germline V CDR1 and CDR2: KGHSH, LQKENI. This CDR3 is 11 amino acids long.

The chain links TRBV28 to TRBJ2-2, with a possible D match to TRBD2 (6 bases). CDR1 is MDHEN, CDR2 SYDVKM, per germline. V lost 3 bases and J lost 10, with 12 bases in between. The CDR3 consists of 13 residues. The CDR3: CASSLLGLSELFF. CDR3 bases: TGTGCCAGCAGTTTGCTGGGACTCTCGGAGCTGTTTTTT. Based on the CDR3 plus reference TRBV28 and TRBJ2-2, the full variable domain is DVKVTQSSRYLVKRTGEKVFLECVQDMDHENMFWYRQDPGLGLRLIYFSYDVKMKEKGDIPEGYSVSREKKERFSLILESASTNQTSMYLCASSLLGLSELFFGEGSRLTVL.

This rearrangement joins TRBV2 to TRBJ2-4, with a weak D call TRBD2 (6 bases). CDR3 length: 17 residues. V dropped 3 bases and J dropped 0 bases, with 15 bases sitting between them. The germline V gene has CDR1 SNHLY and CDR2 FYNNEI. CDR3 sequence reads: CASSDGREGAAKNIQYF. CDR3 sequence (DNA): TGTGCCAGCAGTGACGGGCGGGAAGGTGCAGCCAAAAACATTCAGTACTTC.

The chain uses TRBV6-5 and TRBJ2-2; TRBD2 aligns across 8 bases. Unmatched junction bases numbered 7, after V lost 7 bases and J lost 3 bases. This CDR3 spans 15 amino acids. The germline V gene encodes CDR1 MNHEY and CDR2 SVGAGI. The CDR3 reads CASTRRRGDTGELFF. The CDR3 DNA is TGTGCCAGCACCCGTCGGCGGGGGGACACCGGGGAGCTGTTTTTT.

CDR3 bases: TGTGCCAGCAGTTTATCAAAGGGAGGAGGGACCCAGTACTTC. It is translated as CASSLSKGGGTQYF. V and J are TRBV27 and TRBJ2-5, with D possibly being TRBD2 (6 bases). Germline CDR1 MNHEY, CDR2 SMNVEV (reference sequence). CDR3 length: 14 residues. V was trimmed by 0 bases and J by 7 bases, leaving 12 bases between them.

The chain joins TRBV5-1 to TRBJ1-2; 7 positions agree with TRBD1. CDR1 is SGHRS, CDR2 YFSETQ, per germline. This CDR3 has 14 residues. The V and J ends lost 0 bases and 8 bases, in that order; junction bases with no gene match: 7. The CDR3 loop reads CASSLEMAGGGYTF. The CDR3 DNA follows: TGCGCCAGCAGCTTGGAAATGGCAGGGGGAGGCTACACCTTC.

Concerning this clone: Different DNA sequences within this sample yield the same CDR3. In nucleotides, the CDR3 is TGTGCCAGCAGTGAACAGGGTATCTACGAGCAGTACTTC. Protein: CASSEQGIYEQYF. V is TRBV2 and J is TRBJ2-7; a weak D match, TRBD1 (5 bases). The CDR3 sequence is 13 residues long. The V end was cut by 2 bases, the J end by 3 bases, with 8 bases between. Germline CDR1 is SNHLY and CDR2 is FYNNEI.

The gene calls are TRBV5-1 and TRBJ2-2; TRBD1 aligns across 8 bases. The CDR3 spans 15 residues. Germline values: CDR1 SGHRS, CDR2 YFSETQ. V shed 5 bases and J 1 base; nucleotides not matched to a gene: 4. The CDR3 is CASRIGTGNTGELFF. For the CDR3, the DNA is TGCGCCAGCAGAATCGGGACAGGGAACACCGGGGAGCTGTTTTTT.

This sequence joins TRBV11-2 and TRBJ1-4, with D perhaps matching TRBD1 (5 bases). Germline V gene data show CDR1 as SGHAT and CDR2 as FQNNGV. This CDR3 has 15 residues. Trimming took 3 bases from V and 0 from J, leaving 8 bases between them. In DNA, the CDR3 is TGTGCCAGCAGCTTCCAGACAGCAACTAATGAAAAACTGTTTTTT. Translation: CASSFQTATNEKLFF. Using reference TRBV11-2 and TRBJ1-4 for the parts outside the CDR3, the full variable domain is EAGVAQSPRYKIIEKRQSVAFWCNPISGHATLYWYQQILGQGPKLLIQFQNNGVVDDSQLPKDRFSAERLKGVDSTLKIQPAKLEDSAVYLCASSFQTATNEKLFFGSGTQLSVL.

The chain employs TRBV2 and TRBJ2-1, with a weak D call TRBD2 (5 bases). Germline lookup yields CDR1 SNHLY and CDR2 FYNNEI. CDR3 length: 16 amino acids. V was trimmed by 7 bases and J by 0 bases, leaving 16 bases between them. The CDR3 DNA reads as TGTGCCAGCACCCGGAGGAGCGGTAGCTCCTACAATGAGCAGTTCTTC. Its protein product is CASTRRSGSSYNEQFF.

The CDR3 nucleotides read TGTGCCAGTAGTATACGGGAGGGTTCGTCCGAAGCTTTCTTT. This sequence encodes CASSIREGSSEAFF. The V call is TRBV19, the J call TRBJ1-1, with no clear D. The CDR3 loop spans 14 amino acids. CDR1 is LNHDA, CDR2 SQIVND, per germline (reference sequence). V lost 2 bases and J 8 bases, leaving 15 bases between the germline ends.

The V and J genes are TRBV11-2 and TRBJ2-6; D uncertain. The CDR3 is 17 amino acids. Germline V lookup: CDR1 SGHAT, CDR2 FQNNGV. Trimming shortened V by 2 bases and J by 5 bases, and 16 bases separated the two germline ends. CDR3: CASSLFEQQSRANVLTF. Written as DNA, the CDR3 is TGTGCCAGCAGCTTATTCGAGCAACAAAGTCGGGCCAACGTCCTGACTTTC.

The chain uses TRBV5-4 and TRBJ2-5; the D gene is possibly TRBD2 (6 bases). Trimming stripped 5 bases from V and 4 bases from J, with 18 bases between. Germline V gene data show CDR1 as SGHNT and CDR2 as YYREEE (reference sequence). The CDR3 is made up of 15 amino acids. The CDR3 nucleotides are TGTGCCAGCAGTTGGCCGGAGGGCGGCTTAGAGACCCAGTACTTC. Translated, it gives CASSWPEGGLETQYF.

The rearrangement joins TRBV11-2 to TRBJ1-1; 8 positions match TRBD1. The J segment lost 1 base and the V segment lost 5 bases, leaving 6 bases of the junction unmatched. Germline lookup yields CDR1 SGHAT and CDR2 FQNNGV. The CDR3 covers 15 residues. This chain's CDR3 is CASSRRQGRNTEAFF. CDR3 nucleotide sequence: TGTGCCAGCAGCCGCCGACAGGGGAGGAACACTGAAGCTTTCTTT. The entire variable domain, with the rest obtained from reference TRBV11-2 and TRBJ1-1, is as follows: EAGVAQSPRYKIIEKRQSVAFWCNPISGHATLYWYQQILGQGPKLLIQFQNNGVVDDSQLPKDRFSAERLKGVDSTLKIQPAKLEDSAVYLCASSRRQGRNTEAFFGQGTRLTVV.

J is TRBJ2-3 and V is TRBV11-2, with 10 positions matching TRBD2. The CDR3 contains 17 residues. Germline V gene lookup returns CDR1 SGHAT and CDR2 FQNNGV. Trimming took 2 bases from V and 3 from J; bases not matched to a gene: 8. CDR3: CASSLLVSGRKTDTQYF. In DNA, the CDR3 is TGTGCCAGCAGCTTACTGGTTAGCGGGAGGAAAACAGATACGCAGTATTTT.

This clone was seen only once. CDR3 nucleotides: TGCAGCGTTGGGTGGTCGTCCTACGAGCAGTACTTC. Its protein is CSVGWSSYEQYF. The chain is built from TRBV29-1 and TRBJ2-7, with D uncertain. The CDR3 loop spans 12 amino acids. V lost 4 bases to trimming and J lost 1 base, with 8 bases between them. Germline V CDR1 and CDR2: SQVTM, ANQGSEA.

Comment on this clone: Other DNA sequences from this sample encode an identical CDR3 as well. The CDR3 loop is CASSTERSSYEQYF. The CDR3 coding sequence is TGTGCCAGCAGCACGGAAAGGAGCTCCTACGAGCAGTACTTC. This rearrangement joins TRBV5-4 to TRBJ2-7; D unresolved. CDR3 length equals 14 residues. CDR1 is SGHNT and CDR2 is YYREEE in the germline V gene (reference sequence). V was cut by 4 bases and J by 0 bases, with 11 bases left in between.

The rearrangement joins TRBV19 to TRBJ2-1; 7 nucleotides line up with TRBD1. Germline V lookup: CDR1 LNHDA, CDR2 SQIVND (reference sequence). Unmatched junction bases numbered 7, after V lost 6 bases and J lost 8 bases. The CDR3 sequence is 13 residues long. The DNA for the CDR3 is TGTGCCAGTAGCACCCTCCAGGGGGATGAGCAGTTCTTC. Protein sequence: CASSTLQGDEQFF.

Of note for this clone: The sample contains more than one DNA sequence encoding this CDR3. V and J are TRBV2 and TRBJ2-7; D is unresolved. Germline V gene data show CDR1 as SNHLY and CDR2 as FYNNEI. The CDR3 length is 13 residues. Trimming left V 3 bases short and J 6 bases short, with 12 bases between. The CDR3 nucleotides are TGTGCCAGCAGTGAGGGTCTTCTGGGCGAGCAGTACTTC. It translates to CASSEGLLGEQYF.

The chain links TRBV11-2 to TRBJ2-7; D not certain. V gave up 5 bases and J gave up 0 bases, with 11 bases separating them. Germline CDR1 reads SGHAT; CDR2 reads FQNNGV. The CDR3 covers 14 residues. CDR3 DNA: TGTGCCAGCAGCACTTCTATCAGCTCCTACGAGCAGTACTTC. Translated, it gives CASSTSISSYEQYF.

Only one count was recorded for this clone. Written as DNA, the CDR3 is TGTGCCAGTAGTATGGACAGGGGGAGGCAAGAGACCCAGTACTTC. Translating it yields CASSMDRGRQETQYF. The chain employs TRBV19 and TRBJ2-5, with 10 bases lining up with TRBD1. The CDR3 is 15 amino acids. Germline lookup yields CDR1 LNHDA and CDR2 SQIVND (reference sequence). The junction had 3 bases not matched to a gene; V was cut back by 3 bases and J by 2 bases.

The CDR3 protein is CASSPFQSTDTQYF. CDR3 bases: TGTGCCAGCAGCCCATTTCAAAGCACAGATACGCAGTATTTT. This chain uses TRBV7-2 with TRBJ2-3; unclear D gene. In germline, CDR1 is SGHTA, CDR2 FQGNSA. Trimming shortened V by 5 bases and J by 0 bases, and 9 bases separated the two germline ends. The CDR3 runs to 14 residues.